This T cell receptor (beta chain) originates from a study of T cell responses to AZD1222 COVID-19 vaccine. Trimming took off 6 bases at V and 2 bases at J, with 16 bases between the two ends. This CDR3 has 16 residues. Here immunoSEQ multiplex PCR was the method, and the copy in TCRdb shows in-frame clones only, minus some. The top ten clones hold about 5% of a sample with around 120,000 clones, more than 85% of them seen once. This TCR was sampled from an adult who received the AZD1222 COVID-19 vaccine. The material was peripheral blood, obtained 28 days after the second AZD1222 dose. The chain links TRBV23-1 to TRBJ2-2; D is perhaps TRBD2 (6 bases). TRBV23-1 is an open reading frame whose function is uncertain. This chain's CDR3 is CASRSARGLNTGELFF. In DNA, the CDR3 is TGCGCCAGCAGATCTGCCCGGGGGTTAAACACCGGGGAGCTGTTTTTT.